This paragraph reports one T cell receptor beta chain. No antigen is known for it. An Oncomine TCR Beta short-read assay was used to sequence the DNA from cultured CD4+ T cells. TCRdb used MiXCR to reprocess the PCR reads, holding one entry per CDR3 protein. The top ten hold roughly 8.1% of the sample, which has under 25,000 distinct CDR3 sequences, roughly 40% seen once. This entry belongs to a study of vaccination and CD4 T cells after COVID-19. For the study at large: Two doses of either BNT162b2 or mRNA-1273 vaccine were given to participants.

Treatment denoted: roughly 11-day PBMC culture with coronavirus spike peptide pools or control peptides (ViraFEST assay). The germline V gene encodes CDR1 SGHTA and CDR2 FQGNSA. The V gene end was trimmed by 2 bases and the J gene end by 3 bases; junction bases not matched to a gene: 5. There are 16 residues in the CDR3. V gene TRBV7-2 combines with J gene TRBJ2-3; 10 bases are a match to TRBD1. Sequenced here: CD4+ T cells from blood, cultured in vitro, sampled after SARS-CoV-2 vaccination. This receptor was taken from a human donor who had recovered from COVID-19. The CDR3 here is CASSLSRDRGTDTQYF. The CDR3 DNA is TGTGCCAGCAGCTTATCAAGGGACAGGGGAACAGATACGCAGTATTTT.